The 24 T cell receptor beta chains listed next were all sequenced from one sample in a study of T cells in Graves' hyperthyroidism and ophthalmopathy. RNA transcripts gave rise to amplified TCR beta CDR3 regions. An initial round of RT-PCR targeting the TCR CDR3 relied on the HTBI primer set. MiXCR, run by TCRdb on the multiplex PCR reads, gives a single entry per CDR3 protein. This table has roughly 580,000 distinct CDR3 sequences, over 11% appearing once. The sample was blood. The source of these receptors is a woman aged 25 to 39 with Graves' hyperthyroidism that later progressed to Graves' ophthalmopathy.

Details on this clonotype: A read error may explain this, as a much larger clone is one base away. The chain couples TRBV18 to TRBJ1-4, with TRBD1 identical over 9 bases. The CDR3 runs to 14 residues. From germline, CDR1 is KGHSH and CDR2 LQKENI. Written as DNA, the CDR3 is TGTGCCGGCTCACTGGGACAGGGCATGGAAAAACTGTTTTTT. Translating it yields CAGSLGQGMEKLFF.

CDR3 in DNA: TGTGCCAGCAGTTACTCGACAGGGAGGACCGGGGAGCTGTTTTTT. This gives the protein CASSYSTGRTGELFF. The rearrangement uses TRBV6-2 or TRBV6-3 and TRBJ2-2; tentatively, D is TRBD1 (7 bases). There are 15 residues in the CDR3. Germline CDR1 reads MNHEY; CDR2 reads SVGEGT. Trimming left V 0 bases short and J 5 bases short, with 10 bases between.

The V gene is TRBV20-1, the J gene TRBJ2-7, with 12 positions matching TRBD2. The CDR3 is 15 residues long. The germline V gene encodes CDR1 DFQATT and CDR2 SNEGSKA (reference sequence). Losses at the gene ends were 6 bases for V and 5 bases for J; bases not matched to a gene: 11. CDR3 in amino acids: CSAGRTSGIYDEQYF. CDR3 nucleotide sequence: TGCAGTGCCGGCCGGACTAGCGGGATCTATGACGAGCAGTACTTC.

This rearrangement joins TRBV7-2 to TRBJ1-3; D perhaps matches TRBD1 (5 bases). Germline CDR1 SGHTA, CDR2 FQGNSA. Trimming cost V 5 bases and J 8 bases, with 7 bases left between them. This CDR3 region has 11 residues. Here the CDR3 DNA reads TGTGCCAGCAGCACAGGAGACACCATATATTTT. It encodes CASSTGDTIYF.

Ten or more counts support this clonotype. The rearrangement links TRBV24-1 to TRBJ1-1, with unresolved D. The CDR3 extends over 14 amino acids. The germline V and J ends were trimmed by 4 bases and 5 bases, with 13 bases remaining between them. Germline assignment: CDR1 KGHDR and CDR2 SFDVKD. The CDR3 loop reads CATSDYRAETEAFF. Here the CDR3 DNA reads TGTGCCACCAGTGACTACCGGGCCGAAACTGAAGCTTTCTTT.

Many counts were recorded for this clonotype. V usage is TRBV20-1 and J usage is TRBJ1-1, with 8 bases lining up with TRBD1. V dropped 6 bases and J dropped 5; count of bases not matched to a gene: 5. Germline V gene data show CDR1 as DFQATT and CDR2 as SNEGSKA (reference sequence). The CDR3 is 12 residues long. DNA for the CDR3: TGCAGTGCCCTCAGGGGGCGGACTGAAGCTTTCTTT. This translates into CSALRGRTEAFF.

This clonotype was counted many times. The gene calls are TRBV10-2 and TRBJ2-1; D is unclear. The germline V and J ends were trimmed by 4 bases and 7 bases, with 8 bases remaining between them. The germline CDR1 and CDR2 sequences are WSHSY and SAAADI. The CDR3 sequence is 12 residues long. The CDR3, as DNA: TGCGCCAGCAGTGCATTTCGAAATGAGCAGTTCTTC. Its translation: CASSAFRNEQFF.

The chain links TRBV19 to TRBJ2-7, with 7 bases lining up with TRBD1. The CDR3 sequence is 15 residues long. The V gene end was trimmed by 3 bases and the J gene end by 0 bases; junction bases not matched to a gene: 5. CDR1 and CDR2 (germline): LNHDA, SQIVND (reference sequence). CDR3 sequence: CASSISGTVSYEQYF. The CDR3 DNA follows: TGTGCCAGTAGTATTTCTGGGACAGTCTCCTACGAGCAGTACTTC.

A word on this clonotype: A much larger clone differs by one base, so this may be a read error. The chain has TRBV7-9 and TRBJ2-3, with D hard to call. V was shortened by 2 bases and J by 3 bases, with 12 bases between the two germline ends. Germline V gives CDR1 SEHNR, CDR2 FQNEAQ (reference sequence). This CDR3 is built from 15 residues. The CDR3 here is CASSLSLTETDTQYF. Written as DNA, the CDR3 is TGTGCCAGCAGCTTAAGCCTAACAGAGACAGATACGCAGTATTTT.

The V and J genes are TRBV6-2 or TRBV6-3 and TRBJ2-2; D not certain. V lost 8 bases and J 7 bases, leaving 8 bases between the germline ends. Germline assignment: CDR1 MNHEY and CDR2 SVGEGT. The CDR3 consists of 11 residues. The chain's CDR3 is CASLGDGELFF. In DNA, the CDR3 is TGTGCCAGCTTGGGTGACGGGGAGCTGTTTTTT.

CDR3 nucleotide sequence: TGTGCCAGCAGCCGCAATCCACTCTATGGCTACACCTTC. Its translation is CASSRNPLYGYTF. The V gene is TRBV11-2, the J gene TRBJ1-2; the D is unclear. Germline lookup yields CDR1 SGHAT and CDR2 FQNNGV. Trimming took 5 bases from V and 4 from J, leaving 11 bases between them. CDR3 length: 13 residues.

This clonotype is labeled medium-sized. V gene TRBV2 combines with J gene TRBJ2-1; D is possibly TRBD2 (5 bases). V lost 7 bases and J 6 bases, leaving 13 bases between the germline ends. The CDR3 contains 13 residues. Germline V gives CDR1 SNHLY, CDR2 FYNNEI. CDR3: CASISNRGNEQFF. DNA of the CDR3: TGTGCCAGCATATCCAACCGGGGCAATGAGCAGTTCTTC.

Many counts were recorded for this clonotype. The chain uses TRBV18 and TRBJ1-5, with D unclear. The V gene's germline CDR1 is KGHSH and CDR2 LQKENI. CDR3 size: 14 residues. Trimming cost V 8 bases and J 5 bases, with 16 bases left between them. CDR3 region: CASAPQRDHQPQHF. The CDR3 coding sequence is TGTGCCAGCGCCCCCCAAAGAGATCATCAGCCCCAGCATTTT. The full variable domain, in which reference TRBV18 and TRBJ1-5 provide the parts outside the CDR3, is NAGVMQNPRHLVRRRGQEARLRCSPMKGHSHVYWYRQLPEEGLKFMVYLQKENIIDESGMPKERFSAEFPKEGPSILRIQQVVRGDSAAYFCASAPQRDHQPQHFGDGTRLSIL.

This clonotype was seen repeatedly, ten times or more. The CDR3 DNA sequence: TGTGCCAGCAGACTTCCGGGACACTCCTACGAGCAGTACTTC. Translating gives CASRLPGHSYEQYF. The chain uses TRBV6-1 and TRBJ2-7, with a possible D match to TRBD1 (6 bases). Germline V lookup: CDR1 MNHNS, CDR2 SASEGT. V lost 6 bases and J lost 0, with 12 bases in between. The CDR3 has 14 residues.

This clonotype was seen at least ten times. The rearrangement uses TRBV5-5 and TRBJ1-1, with D maybe TRBD1 (5 bases). The CDR3 spans 11 residues. V lost 2 bases and J lost 11, with 10 bases in between. CDR1 and CDR2 from the germline V gene are SGHKS and YYEKEE (reference sequence). CDR3 DNA: TGTGCCAGCAGCTTAGCTGGGGGGGCTTTCTTT. This translates into CASSLAGGAFF.

This clonotype was recorded at least ten times. The chain is built from TRBV3-1 and TRBJ2-2; 8 nucleotides align to TRBD2. Per the germline V gene, CDR1 is LGHDT and CDR2 is YNNKEL (reference sequence). V lost 5 bases and J lost 6; bases outside the gene matches: 8. This CDR3 region has 15 residues. DNA for the CDR3: TGTGCCAGCAGCTATCGGACTAGCATCGCCGGGGAGCTGTTTTTT. Its translation is CASSYRTSIAGELFF.

This clonotype was counted ten times or more. The J gene is TRBJ2-6, the V gene TRBV19, with unresolved D. The CDR3 length is 16 residues. V dropped 8 bases and J dropped 0 bases, with 14 bases sitting between them. CDR1 is LNHDA and CDR2 is SQIVND in the germline V gene (reference sequence). The DNA for the CDR3 is TGTGCCAGTCTTAGGACGGTACGCTCTGGGGCCAACGTCCTGACTTTC. It specifies CASLRTVRSGANVLTF.

V and J are TRBV7-3 and TRBJ2-7; the D gene is possibly TRBD2 (6 bases). Trimming took 11 bases from V and 3 from J, leaving 17 bases between them. CDR1 and CDR2 (germline): SGHTA, FQGTGA. The CDR3 covers 13 residues. Written as DNA, the CDR3 is TGTGCCGACTATTCGGGACTGAGCTACGAGCAGTACTTC. Encoded protein: CADYSGLSYEQYF.

This clonotype was picked up many times. The V call is TRBV9, the J call TRBJ2-7; D not resolved. V lost 1 base and J lost 1, with 18 bases in between. The CDR3 contains 17 residues. Germline CDR1 is SGDLS and CDR2 is YYNGEE. In nucleotides, the CDR3 is TGTGCCAGCAGCGTAAATCCCGGCGGCGGCCCTTCCTACGAGCAGTACTTC. It encodes CASSVNPGGGPSYEQYF.

As to this clonotype: This could be a read error, since a much larger clone is one nucleotide away. The V call is TRBV27, the J call TRBJ1-2, with 7 bases fitting TRBD1. The CDR3 is made up of 14 amino acids. Germline loops: CDR1 MNHEY, CDR2 SMNVEV (reference sequence). CDR3 sequence reads: CASSRLTGNYGYAF. The CDR3 DNA is TGTGCCAGCAGTAGATTGACAGGGAACTATGGCTACGCCTTC.

Ten or more counts support this clonotype. The gene calls are TRBV20-1 and TRBJ2-5; either TRBD1 or TRBD2 may fit D (6 bases each). The CDR3 loop spans 16 amino acids. Trimming cost V 4 bases and J 4 bases, with 22 bases left between them. Looked up from germline, CDR1 is DFQATT and CDR2 is SNEGSKA (reference sequence). As DNA, the CDR3 is TGCAGTGCTACCTTCCAGACTAGTAGGGGGGTAGAGACCCAGTACTTC. Amino acid sequence: CSATFQTSRGVETQYF.

This clonotype was seen many times. The genes are TRBV28 and TRBJ2-5, with D maybe TRBD2 (5 bases). Germline V gene lookup returns CDR1 MDHEN and CDR2 SYDVKM. V shed 2 bases and J shed 4 bases, with 14 bases lying between them. CDR3 length equals 15 residues. The CDR3 nucleotides are TGTGCCAGCAGTTTAGGTGGGAGCGGAGGAGAGACCCAGTACTTC. Translated: CASSLGGSGGETQYF. The full variable domain, in which reference TRBV28 and TRBJ2-5 provide the parts outside the CDR3, is DVKVTQSSRYLVKRTGEKVFLECVQDMDHENMFWYRQDPGLGLRLIYFSYDVKMKEKGDIPEGYSVSREKKERFSLILESASTNQTSMYLCASSLGGSGGETQYFGPGTRLLVL.

This chain joins TRBV4-3 and TRBJ2-7; D uncertain. The germline V gene encodes CDR1 LGHNA and CDR2 YSLEER. The CDR3 contains 14 residues. V was shortened by 0 bases and J by 0 bases, with 6 bases between the two germline ends. CDR3 residues: CASSQDKGSYEQYF. CDR3 sequence (DNA): TGCGCCAGCAGCCAAGACAAGGGCTCCTACGAGCAGTACTTC.

This clonotype was counted only a few times. V is TRBV19 and J is TRBJ1-2, with 8 bases matching TRBD1. Germline lookup yields CDR1 LNHDA and CDR2 SQIVND (reference sequence). This CDR3 contains 14 residues. V lost 5 bases to trimming and J lost 6 bases; unmatched junction nucleotides: 8. CDR3 in amino acids: CASSGPDRVHGYTF. CDR3 DNA sequence: TGTGCCAGTAGTGGACCGGACAGGGTACATGGCTACACCTTC.